This record looks at one T cell receptor (beta chain) sequence and its context. TCRdb's table, derived via immunoSEQ multiplex PCR, lists solely in-frame clones and lacks some. The data show tens of thousands of clones, about nine tenths seen once. This specimen belongs to a study of technical replicates of blood from a few donors. Germline CDR1 reads ENHRY; CDR2 reads SYGVKD. The V segment lost 2 bases and the J segment 3 bases; nucleotides outside the gene matches: 10. The CDR3 loop spans 16 amino acids. This clonotype was obtained from a human donor in good health. The sequenced sample was T cells isolated from PBMCs. The chain is built from TRBV10-3 and TRBJ2-7; TRBD1 agrees at 7 bases. The CDR3 DNA follows: TGTGCCATCAGTGAGCCGGGACAGCGAATAGACTACGAGCAGTACTTC. Encoded protein: CAISEPGQRIDYEQYF.